This is a list of T cell receptor beta chains from one sample in a study of cytomegalovirus exposure and HLA in healthy donors. Profiled with immunoSEQ multiplex PCR; TCRdb holds only in-frame clones, not every one. The sample has over 150,000 clones, about 80% seen once. The material sequenced was PBMCs. The receptors were sampled from a boy between 10 and 17 years old in good health and CMV-seronegative. Each CDR3 is given with its conserved first and last residue. D genes are given only for firm matches. The size field is filled for only some rows; it gives once, few, many or a size class.

.	TRBV6-5	TRBJ2-5	.	CASSYIGGAQETQYF	TGTGCCAGCAGTTATATCGGCGGGGCGCAAGAGACCCAGTACTTC
.	TRBV11-2	TRBJ2-7	.	CASSLKWAWSYEQYF	TGTGCCAGCAGCTTAAAGTGGGCATGGTCCTACGAGCAGTACTTC
.	TRBV5-8	TRBJ1-2	.	CASSSPWTAAGGYTF	TGTGCCAGCAGCTCACCGTGGACGGCGGCGGGGGGCTACACCTTC
.	TRBV5-1	TRBJ2-6	.	CASSLRGSSGANVLTF	TGCGCCAGCAGCTTGCGGGGGTCCTCTGGGGCCAACGTCCTGACTTTC
.	TRBV19	TRBJ1-2	.	CASSIGGGVRFNYGYTF	TGTGCCAGTAGTATAGGTGGAGGGGTGCGCTTTAACTATGGCTACACCTTC
.	TRBV7-8	TRBJ1-5	.	CASSFNQDQPQHF	TGTGCCAGCAGCTTCAACCAGGATCAGCCCCAGCATTTT
.	TRBV4-1	TRBJ1-5	.	CASSEAGIYNQPQHF	TGCGCCAGCAGCGAAGCAGGGATTTACAATCAGCCCCAGCATTTT
few	TRBV19	TRBJ1-2	TRBD1	CASSIRSGTEGGYTF	TGTGCCAGTAGTATAAGATCCGGGACAGAGGGAGGCTACACCTTC
.	TRBV27	TRBJ2-7	TRBD1	CASSQRGQGSYEQYF	TGTGCCAGCAGTCAGCGAGGACAGGGGTCCTACGAGCAGTACTTC
.	TRBV6-1	TRBJ2-1	TRBD1	CASSGGQGMAGTEQFF	TGTGCCAGCAGTGGAGGACAGGGTATGGCTGGTACTGAGCAGTTCTTC
once	TRBV15	TRBJ1-3	.	CATSRDPFSGNTIYF	TGTGCCACCAGCAGAGACCCTTTCTCTGGAAACACCATATATTTT
once	TRBV30	TRBJ1-1	.	CAWSQDEAFF	TGTGCCTGGAGTCAGGATGAAGCTTTCTTT
.	TRBV4-2	TRBJ2-1	.	CASSQPRSGDEQFF	TGTGCCAGCAGCCAACCCAGGTCTGGCGATGAGCAGTTCTTC
once	TRBV5-8	TRBJ1-1	TRBD1	CASSRRQGGVTEAFF	TGTGCCAGCAGCAGAAGACAGGGGGGAGTCACTGAAGCTTTCTTT
few	TRBV7-8	TRBJ2-1	.	CASSNTRLRRNEQFF	TGTGCCAGCAGCAACACTAGGTTAAGGCGCAATGAGCAGTTCTTC
.	TRBV4-1	TRBJ2-1	TRBD2	CASRLTGTSGNNEQFF	TGCGCCAGCAGACTCACTGGGACTAGCGGAAACAATGAGCAGTTCTTC